This T cell receptor beta chain was recorded in a study of cytomegalovirus exposure and HLA in healthy donors. Study-level results: In vitro checks showed that a few CMV-associated chains really do target CMV antigens.

PCR employed 60 Vbeta and 13 Jbeta primers. The table came from immunoSEQ multiplex PCR; TCRdb's copy has only in-frame clones and leaves some out. The table records around 130,000 clones, around 78% of them present only once. On this clone: The target antigen is unknown.

This receptor was obtained from a woman between 50 and 59 years old in good health and CMV-seronegative. The specimen sequenced was PBMCs.

The CDR3 DNA reads as TGTGCCAGCAGCCGATTCGGGACAGAAGGAAACATTCAGTACTTC. Encoded protein: CASSRFGTEGNIQYF. The chain combines TRBV5-4 with TRBJ2-4; 7 positions agree with TRBD1. J was trimmed by 6 bases and V by 4 bases; bases with no gene match: 10. The germline V gene encodes CDR1 SGHNT and CDR2 YYREEE (reference sequence). The length of the CDR3 is 15 residues.